This T cell receptor beta chain was sequenced during a study of CD8 T cells in ankylosing spondylitis. Quantitative barcoded 5'-RACE was used to prepare TCR beta libraries. TCRdb re-called the 5' RACE reads with MiXCR, one entry per CDR3 protein. The table includes hundreds of thousands of distinct CDR3 sequences, roughly 8.2% detected once. Only a few counts were recorded for this clonotype. The length of the CDR3 is 16 residues. The germline gives CDR1 SGHDT, CDR2 YYEEEE. Trimming removed 0 bases from V and 3 bases from J, with 16 bases in between. The sequence came from a female donor with ankylosing spondylitis or in good health (not recorded which). The sample consisted of blood, either unsorted or a sorted T cell fraction (not recorded which). The chain carries TRBV5-6 and TRBJ2-7, with D tentatively TRBD1 or TRBD2 (5 bases each). The CDR3: CASSLGGPRGGYEQYF. CDR3 coding DNA: TGTGCCAGCAGCTTGGGGGGTCCCCGTGGGGGCTACGAGCAGTACTTC. The full variable domain, in which reference TRBV5-6 and TRBJ2-7 provide the parts outside the CDR3, is DAGVTQSPTHLIKTRGQQVTLRCSPKSGHDTVSWYQQALGQGPQFIFQYYEEEERQRGNFPDRFSGHQFPNYSSELNVNALLLGDSALYLCASSLGGPRGGYEQYFGPGTRLTVT.